The rows below give T cell receptor beta chains drawn from one sample of a study of cytomegalovirus exposure and HLA in healthy donors. TCRdb's table, derived via immunoSEQ multiplex PCR, lists solely in-frame clones and lacks some. Among some 200,000 clones listed, more than 75% were seen once. The sample taken for sequencing was PBMCs. These receptors all come from a woman under 30 in good health and CMV-seronegative. Both conserved end residues are part of each CDR3. The order of the fields is J gene, D gene, clone size, V gene, CDR3 protein, CDR3 DNA. A D gene is named only where the DNA matches it firmly. Only some rows state a clone size, as once, few, many or a class for expanded clones.

TRBJ2-1 TRBD2 - TRBV27 CASSLVSGGEQFF TGTGCCAGCAGTTTAGTGTCGGGGGGTGAGCAGTTCTTC
TRBJ2-7 TRBD1 - TRBV27 CASRPGTGGEQYF TGTGCCAGCAGACCCGGGACAGGGGGCGAGCAGTACTTC
TRBJ2-2 TRBD2 - TRBV27 CASRIGLAGEWAGELFF TGTGCCAGCAGGATAGGACTAGCGGGAGAGTGGGCCGGGGAGCTGTTTTTT
TRBJ2-5 - - TRBV10-2 CASRTGDSQETQYF TGCGCCAGCAGGACCGGGGACTCCCAAGAGACCCAGTACTTC
TRBJ1-1 - - TRBV19 CASSIEGGAGEAFF TGTGCCAGTAGTATAGAAGGGGGGGCCGGTGAAGCTTTCTTT
TRBJ2-2 - once TRBV6-6 CASKPGVSTGELFF TGTGCCAGCAAACCGGGAGTTAGCACCGGGGAGCTGTTTTTT
TRBJ1-2 TRBD1 - TRBV28 CASSFGAGGYGYTF TGTGCCAGCAGTTTCGGGGCAGGGGGCTATGGCTACACCTTC
TRBJ2-1 TRBD2 once TRBV5-1 CASSLAGGQWYEQFF TGCGCCAGCAGCTTAGCGGGGGGGCAGTGGTATGAGCAGTTCTTC
TRBJ2-3 TRBD2 once TRBV5-1 CASSLGASGSGTTDTQYF TGCGCCAGCAGCTTAGGAGCTAGCGGCAGCGGGACCACAGATACGCAGTATTTT
TRBJ1-3 - once TRBV13 CASRFHGGTSGNTIYF TGTGCCAGCAGATTCCACGGGGGGACATCCGGAAACACCATATATTTT
TRBJ1-1 - - TRBV5-1 CASSFGDGRTNSEAFF TGCGCCAGCAGCTTTGGGGATGGACGGACTAACAGTGAAGCTTTCTTT
TRBJ1-1 - - TRBV7-9 CASSTHQTSTEAFF TGTGCCAGCAGCACACACCAGACTTCCACTGAAGCTTTCTTT
TRBJ2-7 - - TRBV7-2 CASQLRPGGSYEQYF TGTGCCAGCCAACTACGACCCGGGGGCTCCTACGAGCAGTACTTC
TRBJ2-7 - - TRBV6-1 CASSFGEDAYEQYF TGTGCCAGCAGCTTCGGGGAAGACGCCTACGAGCAGTACTTC
TRBJ2-7 - - TRBV6-5 CASSHHKTGTYEQYF TGTGCCAGCAGCCACCACAAGACAGGAACCTACGAGCAGTACTTC
TRBJ2-2 TRBD2 few TRBV15 CATSRGGTGGNTGELFF TGTGCCACCAGCAGAGGGGGGACGGGGGGGAACACCGGGGAGCTGTTTTTT
TRBJ2-1 TRBD2 - TRBV19 CASSIGALAGTNNEQFF TGTGCCAGTAGTATAGGGGCTCTCGCCGGGACTAACAATGAGCAGTTCTTC
TRBJ2-5 - - TRBV18 CASSPTEKETQYF TGTGCCAGCTCACCGACAGAGAAAGAGACCCAGTACTTC
TRBJ1-5 - - TRBV9 CASSVDGANQPQHF TGTGCCAGCAGCGTAGATGGGGCGAATCAGCCCCAGCATTTT
TRBJ2-5 - - TRBV19 CASREFSGPVVTQYF TGTGCCAGTAGGGAATTTAGCGGACCGGTCGTGACCCAGTACTTC
TRBJ2-5 - - TRBV25-1 CASALGGGGETQYF TGTGCCAGTGCTTTGGGGGGTGGCGGGGAGACCCAGTACTTC
TRBJ2-7 - - TRBV6-5 CASSYSGEQYF TGTGCCAGCAGTTACTCGGGCGAGCAGTACTTC
TRBJ2-5 TRBD1 once TRBV5-6 CASSLGTGVRETQYF TGTGCCAGCAGCTTAGGGACAGGGGTTCGAGAGACCCAGTACTTC
TRBJ2-3 - few TRBV28 CASSDRGPDTQYF TGTGCCAGCAGCGATAGGGGCCCGGATACGCAGTATTTT
TRBJ2-1 TRBD2 - TRBV7-9 CASTPRGGSSYNEQFF TGTGCCAGCACCCCACGGGGGGGTAGCTCCTACAATGAGCAGTTCTTC
TRBJ2-1 TRBD2 - TRBV13 CASSYSGGTIEQFF TGTGCCAGCAGCTATAGCGGGGGGACAATTGAGCAGTTCTTC
TRBJ1-1 - - TRBV7-9 CASSPHLTGFTEAFF TGTGCCAGCAGCCCGCACTTGACAGGTTTCACTGAAGCTTTCTTT
TRBJ1-2 - - TRBV5-1 CASSLGQPYGYTF TGCGCCAGCAGCTTGGGACAGCCCTATGGCTACACCTTC
TRBJ1-1 - few TRBV27 CASRNSLGGRGTEAFF TGTGCCAGCAGGAATAGCTTGGGGGGAAGGGGCACTGAAGCTTTCTTT
TRBJ2-7 - - TRBV15 CATSRVGGAYEQYF TGTGCCACCAGCAGAGTTGGCGGGGCCTACGAGCAGTACTTC
TRBJ2-1 - - TRBV4-2 CASSQALVALYNEQFF TGTGCCAGCAGCCAGGCGTTGGTAGCGCTCTACAATGAGCAGTTCTTC
TRBJ2-3 - - TRBV4-1 CASSLNSLYRTDTQYF TGCGCCAGCAGCTTAAATAGCCTCTACCGCACAGATACGCAGTATTTT
TRBJ1-2 - - TRBV11-2 CASSLAGSNYGYTF TGTGCCAGCAGCTTAGCAGGTTCTAACTATGGCTACACCTTC
TRBJ2-7 - - TRBV5-1 CASSFESYEQYF TGCGCCAGCAGCTTTGAGTCCTACGAGCAGTACTTC
TRBJ2-7 TRBD1 - TRBV27 CASSLNRDSTPYEQYF TGTGCCAGCAGTCTGAACCGGGACAGTACCCCCTACGAGCAGTACTTC
TRBJ1-5 - - TRBV15 CATSRATGSNQPQHF TGTGCCACCAGCAGAGCTACAGGGAGCAATCAGCCCCAGCATTTT
TRBJ1-1 TRBD1 - TRBV14 CASSQGNRGTEAFF TGTGCCAGCAGCCAAGGAAACAGGGGCACTGAAGCTTTCTTT
TRBJ1-3 - - TRBV6-1 CASSESAGSISGNTIYF TGTGCCAGCAGTGAATCAGCAGGCTCCATCTCTGGAAACACCATATATTTT
TRBJ2-5 - - TRBV18 CASSPVSVRETQYF TGTGCCAGCTCACCAGTGTCAGTCCGAGAGACCCAGTACTTC
TRBJ2-5 - - TRBV6-6 CASSPGVAAQETQYF TGTGCCAGCAGCCCCGGTGTAGCGGCCCAAGAGACCCAGTACTTC
TRBJ1-2 - few TRBV21-1 CASSLRGFESYGYTF TGTGCCAGCAGCCTAAGGGGCTTCGAGAGCTATGGCTACACCTTC
TRBJ1-3 - - TRBV21-1 CASSKGSGAGNTIYF TGTGCCAGCAGCAAAGGGTCCGGAGCTGGAAACACCATATATTTT
TRBJ2-7 - few TRBV4-1 CASSQDSKGFTEQYF TGCGCCAGCAGCCAAGATAGTAAGGGGTTTACCGAGCAGTACTTC
TRBJ2-7 TRBD2 - TRBV10-2 CASSPLAGGREQYF TGCGCCAGCAGTCCTCTAGCGGGGGGGCGCGAGCAGTACTTC
TRBJ2-4 - - TRBV29-1 CSVEGFSSTKNIQYF TGCAGCGTTGAAGGGTTCTCGTCTACCAAAAACATTCAGTACTTC
TRBJ1-5 - once TRBV27 CASSLSGVAQPQHF TGTGCCAGCAGTTTATCGGGAGTTGCTCAGCCCCAGCATTTT
TRBJ2-5 TRBD2 - TRBV7-8 CASRLYGGARETQYF TGTGCCAGCAGGTTATACGGGGGGGCACGGGAGACCCAGTACTTC
TRBJ2-6 TRBD1 - TRBV28 CASSSITTGHSGANVLTF TGTGCCAGCAGTTCTATCACGACAGGGCACTCTGGGGCCAACGTCCTGACTTTC
TRBJ2-3 TRBD2 once TRBV5-1 CASSFPAGIRDTQYF TGCGCCAGCAGCTTCCCAGCGGGAATTAGAGATACGCAGTATTTT
TRBJ1-2 - once TRBV27 CASSSQGSMSYTF TGTGCCAGCAGTTCTCAGGGGAGTATGAGCTACACCTTC
TRBJ2-1 - - TRBV21-1 CASSKKSPTSGSYNEQFF TGTGCCAGCAGCAAAAAAAGCCCGACTAGCGGGAGCTACAATGAGCAGTTCTTC
TRBJ2-3 TRBD2 - TRBV7-3 CASSLSGSGTDTQYF TGTGCCAGCAGCCTTAGCGGGAGCGGCACAGATACGCAGTATTTT
TRBJ2-6 TRBD1 - TRBV28 CASSPQGVKTGELSTGANVLTF TGTGCCAGCAGTCCCCAGGGGGTTAAGACAGGGGAGCTTAGCACTGGGGCCAACGTCCTGACTTTC
TRBJ2-7 TRBD2 - TRBV5-1 CASSLGGLAYYEQYF TGCGCCAGCAGCTTGGGGGGACTAGCGTACTACGAGCAGTACTTC
TRBJ1-1 - few TRBV6-6 CASSYMDRNTEAFF TGTGCCAGCAGTTACATGGACAGGAACACTGAAGCTTTCTTT